The 13 T cell receptor beta chains given below trace back to one sample, sequenced in a study of CD8 T cells in Susac syndrome. Random hexamers served to reverse transcribe roughly 0.45 to 1 ug RNA. MiXCR, run by TCRdb on the immunoSEQ multiplex PCR reads, gives a single entry per CDR3 protein. The data hold about 120,000 distinct CDR3 sequences, with approximately 90% observed a single time. Input material: CD8+ T cells from PBMCs. Receptors were obtained from a human donor in good health.

The V and J genes are TRBV29-1 and TRBJ2-2, with D hard to call. The CDR3 covers 11 residues. Trimming stripped 1 base from V and 7 bases from J, with 4 bases between. Per the germline V gene, CDR1 is SQVTM and CDR2 is ANQGSEA. CDR3 region: CSVEADGELFF. The CDR3 nucleotides read TGCAGCGTTGAAGCGGACGGGGAGCTGTTTTTT.

The chain uses TRBV4-1 and TRBJ1-1; D not certain. Germline loops: CDR1 MGHRA, CDR2 YSYEKL. Trimming shortened V by 4 bases and J by 7 bases, and 19 bases separated the two germline ends. The CDR3 consists of 15 residues. The CDR3 region has the DNA TGCGCCAGCAGCCCAATAGGAGGGTCGAACTTTGAAGCTTTCTTT. It codes for CASSPIGGSNFEAFF.

This clonotype was observed a single time. The chain has TRBV25-1 and TRBJ2-2, with D perhaps being TRBD1 or TRBD2 (5 bases each). The CDR3 runs 14 residues. Trimming cost V 6 bases and J 1 base, with 9 bases left between them. The germline CDR1 and CDR2 sequences are MGHDK and SYGVNS. The CDR3 sequence is CASRGTGNTGELFF. CDR3 nucleotide sequence: TGTGCCAGCAGAGGGACCGGGAACACCGGGGAGCTGTTTTTT.

The chain links TRBV9 to TRBJ2-5; perhaps D is TRBD1 or TRBD2 (6 bases each). Germline assignment: CDR1 SGDLS and CDR2 YYNGEE. Trimming shortened V by 0 bases and J by 5 bases, and 11 bases separated the two germline ends. CDR3 length equals 14 residues. The CDR3 DNA sequence: TGTGCCAGCAGCGTAGCTGGGGGGCCGGAGACCCAGTACTTC. Translating it yields CASSVAGGPETQYF.

This clonotype was picked up one time. This chain joins TRBV5-1 and TRBJ2-2; 7 nucleotides align to TRBD1. This CDR3 region has 16 residues. The V and J ends lost 0 bases and 2 bases, in that order; junction bases with no gene match: 4. The germline CDR1 and CDR2 sequences are SGHRS and YFSETQ. CDR3 region: CASSLGGQANTGELFF. Here the CDR3 DNA reads TGCGCCAGCAGCTTGGGAGGACAGGCCAACACCGGGGAGCTGTTTTTT.

The chain links TRBV6-5 to TRBJ1-2, with D maybe TRBD1 (6 bases). CDR3 length: 15 amino acids. Trimming took off 0 bases at V and 4 bases at J, with 12 bases between the two ends. Germline CDR1 MNHEY, CDR2 SVGAGI. The CDR3 bases are TGTGCCAGCAGTTACTCCGCGGACAGAATCTATGGCTACACCTTC. Residues: CASSYSADRIYGYTF.

The rearrangement uses TRBV7-2 and TRBJ2-3; D is unclear. V was pared by 5 bases and J by 3 bases, with 18 bases between. Germline CDR1 reads SGHTA; CDR2 reads FQGNSA. This CDR3 comprises 16 residues. CDR3 loop: CASSRRSRGRTDTQYF. The CDR3 DNA follows: TGTGCCAGCAGCCGTAGGAGTAGAGGAAGGACAGATACGCAGTATTTT.

The CDR3 reads CASSYRGLAYEQYF. CDR3 coding DNA: TGTGCCAGCAGTTACAGGGGACTAGCCTACGAGCAGTACTTC. The chain uses TRBV6-5 and TRBJ2-7; 8 positions match TRBD2. J gave up 2 bases and V 2 bases, and 2 bases lay outside the gene matches. Germline values: CDR1 MNHEY, CDR2 SVGAGI. CDR3 size: 14 residues.

This chain links TRBV7-9 with TRBJ2-1; D is unclear. The germline CDR1 and CDR2 sequences are SEHNR and FQNEAQ (reference sequence). The CDR3 totals 12 residues. V was trimmed by 2 bases and J by 6 bases, leaving 5 bases between them. CDR3 region: CASSLLANEQFF. CDR3 nucleotide sequence: TGTGCCAGCAGCTTACTGGCCAATGAGCAGTTCTTC.

On this clonotype itself: A junction boundary mismatches the germline segment, possibly from a read error. CDR3 bases: TGCGCCAGCAGCCAAGAATCAACGAGAGGTCGGATGGAGCAGCACTTC. Translated, it gives CASSQESTRGRMEQHF. The rearrangement links TRBV4-3 to TRBJ2-7; D is ambiguous. Germline-derived CDR1 and CDR2 are LGHNA and YSLEER. This CDR3 comprises 16 residues.

The chain carries TRBV29-1 and TRBJ2-1, with unresolved D. V gave up 7 bases and J gave up 6 bases, with 13 bases separating them. Germline V gives CDR1 SQVTM, CDR2 ANQGSEA. The CDR3 sequence is 12 residues long. CDR3 region: CSGGQAPNEQFF. Written as DNA, the CDR3 is TGCAGCGGCGGTCAAGCGCCCAATGAGCAGTTCTTC.

The CDR3 here is CASSDGGLEPQHF. The CDR3 bases are TGCGCCAGCAGTGACGGCGGTCTGGAGCCCCAGCATTTT. The genes are TRBV10-2 and TRBJ1-5; D remains unclear. The V end lost 3 bases, the J end lost 8 bases, and 11 bases lay between the germline ends. Germline V gene sequence: CDR1 WSHSY, CDR2 SAAADI. CDR3 size: 13 residues.

The chain has TRBV20-1 and TRBJ2-2; 8 bases match TRBD2. The V gene's germline CDR1 is DFQATT and CDR2 SNEGSKA (reference sequence). V shed 1 base, J shed 3 bases, and the junction held 4 bases outside the gene matches. The CDR3 spans 15 residues. CDR3 in DNA: TGCAGTGCTAGAGGGGCGGGAGGTGACACCGGGGAGCTGTTTTTT. Its protein product is CSARGAGGDTGELFF.